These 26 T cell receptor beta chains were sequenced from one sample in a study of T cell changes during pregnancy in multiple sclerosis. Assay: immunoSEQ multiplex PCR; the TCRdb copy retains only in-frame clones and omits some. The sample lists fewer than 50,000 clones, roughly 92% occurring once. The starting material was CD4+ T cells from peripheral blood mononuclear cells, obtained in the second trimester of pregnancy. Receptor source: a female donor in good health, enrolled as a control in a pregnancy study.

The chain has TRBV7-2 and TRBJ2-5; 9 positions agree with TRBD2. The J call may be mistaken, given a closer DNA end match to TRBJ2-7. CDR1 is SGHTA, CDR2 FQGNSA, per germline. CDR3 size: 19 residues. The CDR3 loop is CASSLEWSPSGETSYEQYF. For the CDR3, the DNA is TGTGCCAGCAGCTTAGAATGGTCTCCTAGCGGGGAGACCTCCTACGAGCAGTACTTC.

The CDR3 protein is CASRTLAGVYQETQYF. CDR3 in DNA: TGTGCCAGCAGGACCCTAGCGGGGGTGTACCAAGAGACCCAGTACTTC. J is TRBJ2-5 and V is TRBV6-6, with 10 nucleotides matching TRBD2. The CDR3 totals 16 residues. Per the germline V gene, CDR1 is MNHNY and CDR2 is SVGAGI (reference sequence). The J segment lost 0 bases and the V segment lost 6 bases, leaving 7 bases of the junction unmatched.

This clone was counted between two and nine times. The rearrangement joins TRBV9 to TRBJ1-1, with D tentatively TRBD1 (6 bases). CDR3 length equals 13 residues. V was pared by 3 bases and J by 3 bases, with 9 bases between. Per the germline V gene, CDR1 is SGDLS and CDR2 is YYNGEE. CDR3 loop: CASSGGGHTEAFF. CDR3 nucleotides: TGTGCCAGCAGCGGTGGGGGCCACACTGAAGCTTTCTTT.

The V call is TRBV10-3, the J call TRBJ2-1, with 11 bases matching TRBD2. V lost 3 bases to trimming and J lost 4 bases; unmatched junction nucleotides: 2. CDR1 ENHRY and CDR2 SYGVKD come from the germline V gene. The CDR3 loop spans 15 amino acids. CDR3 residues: CAISDSGGGYNEQFF. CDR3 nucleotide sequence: TGTGCCATCAGTGATAGCGGGGGGGGGTACAATGAGCAGTTCTTC.

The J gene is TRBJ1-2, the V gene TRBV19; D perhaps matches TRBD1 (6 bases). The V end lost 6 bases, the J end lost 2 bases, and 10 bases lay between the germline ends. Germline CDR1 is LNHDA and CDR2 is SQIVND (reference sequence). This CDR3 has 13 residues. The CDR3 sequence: CASRPTGNYGYTF. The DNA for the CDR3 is TGTGCCAGTAGACCTACAGGGAACTATGGCTACACCTTC.

The DNA for the CDR3 is TGTGCCAGCAGTTTCGCAGGGAAAGTGGAGGGCTACACCTTC. Amino acids: CASSFAGKVEGYTF. The chain couples TRBV25-1 to TRBJ1-2, with D maybe TRBD1 (5 bases). CDR1 and CDR2 (germline): MGHDK, SYGVNS. This CDR3 has 14 residues. V lost 5 bases, J lost 8 bases, and 18 bases lay in between.

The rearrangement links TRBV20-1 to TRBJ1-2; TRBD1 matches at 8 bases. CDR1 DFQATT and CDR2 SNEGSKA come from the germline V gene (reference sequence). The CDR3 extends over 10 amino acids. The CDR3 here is CRPGTGGYTF. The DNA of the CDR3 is TGCAGACCCGGGACAGGAGGCTACACCTTC.

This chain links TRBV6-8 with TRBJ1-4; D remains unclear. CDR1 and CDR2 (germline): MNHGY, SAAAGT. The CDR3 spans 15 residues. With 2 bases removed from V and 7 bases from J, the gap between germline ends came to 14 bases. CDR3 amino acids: CASSYVPGACEKLFF. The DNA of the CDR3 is TGTGCCAGCAGTTACGTCCCGGGTGCCTGTGAAAAACTGTTTTTT.

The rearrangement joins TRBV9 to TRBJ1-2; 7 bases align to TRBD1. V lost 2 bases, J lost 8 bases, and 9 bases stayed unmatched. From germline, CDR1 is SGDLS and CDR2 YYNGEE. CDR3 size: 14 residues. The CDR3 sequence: CASSVSSGGSGYTF. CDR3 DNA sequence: TGTGCCAGCAGCGTCAGCTCAGGGGGATCAGGCTACACCTTC.

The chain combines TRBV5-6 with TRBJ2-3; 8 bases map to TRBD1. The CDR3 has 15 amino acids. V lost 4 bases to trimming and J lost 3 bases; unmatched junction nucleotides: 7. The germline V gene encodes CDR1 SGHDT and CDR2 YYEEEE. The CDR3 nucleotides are TGTGCCAGCAGCCAGGACAGGGTCGGGACAGATACGCAGTATTTT. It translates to CASSQDRVGTDTQYF.

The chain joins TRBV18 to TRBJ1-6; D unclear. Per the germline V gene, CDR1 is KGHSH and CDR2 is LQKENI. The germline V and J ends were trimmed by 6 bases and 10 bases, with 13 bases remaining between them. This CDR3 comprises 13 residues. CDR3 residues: CASSYESSSPLHF. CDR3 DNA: TGTGCCAGCTCCTATGAGTCGAGCTCACCCCTCCACTTT.

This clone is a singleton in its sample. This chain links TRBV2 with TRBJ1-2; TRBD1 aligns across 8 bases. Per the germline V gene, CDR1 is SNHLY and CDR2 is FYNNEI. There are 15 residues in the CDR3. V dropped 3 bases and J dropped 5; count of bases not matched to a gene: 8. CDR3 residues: CASSDETGALYGYTF. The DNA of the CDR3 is TGTGCCAGCAGTGATGAGACAGGGGCTTTATATGGCTACACCTTC.

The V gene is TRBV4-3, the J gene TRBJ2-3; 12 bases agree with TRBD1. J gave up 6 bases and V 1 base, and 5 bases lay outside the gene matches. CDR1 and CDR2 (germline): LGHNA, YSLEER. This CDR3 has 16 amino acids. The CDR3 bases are TGCGCCAGCAGCCAAGGGTTCGGGACAGGGGGCGATACGCAGTATTTT. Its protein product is CASSQGFGTGGDTQYF.

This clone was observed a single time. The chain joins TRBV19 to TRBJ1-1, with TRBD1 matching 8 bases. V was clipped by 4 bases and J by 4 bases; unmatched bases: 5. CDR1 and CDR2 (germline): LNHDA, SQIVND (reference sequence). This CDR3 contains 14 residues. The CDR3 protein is CASSRQGMGTEAFF. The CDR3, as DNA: TGTGCCAGTAGTAGACAGGGGATGGGCACTGAAGCTTTCTTT.

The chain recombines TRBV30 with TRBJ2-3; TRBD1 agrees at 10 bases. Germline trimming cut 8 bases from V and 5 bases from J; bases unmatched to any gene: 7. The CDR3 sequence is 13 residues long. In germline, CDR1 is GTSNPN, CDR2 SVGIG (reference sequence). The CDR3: CARSRDRGDTQYF. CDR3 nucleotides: TGTGCCAGGTCTCGGGACAGGGGAGATACGCAGTATTTT.

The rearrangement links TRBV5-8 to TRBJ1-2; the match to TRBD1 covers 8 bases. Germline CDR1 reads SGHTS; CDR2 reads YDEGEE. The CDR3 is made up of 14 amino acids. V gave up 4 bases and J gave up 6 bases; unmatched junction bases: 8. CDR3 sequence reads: CASSPFQGADGYTF. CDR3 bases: TGTGCCAGCAGCCCATTCCAGGGGGCGGATGGCTACACCTTC.

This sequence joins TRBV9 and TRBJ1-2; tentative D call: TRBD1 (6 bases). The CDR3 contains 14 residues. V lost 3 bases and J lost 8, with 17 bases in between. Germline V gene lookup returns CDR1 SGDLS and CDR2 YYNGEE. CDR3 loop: CASSAQTGHIGYTF. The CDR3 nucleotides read TGTGCCAGCAGCGCCCAGACGGGACACATCGGCTACACCTTC.

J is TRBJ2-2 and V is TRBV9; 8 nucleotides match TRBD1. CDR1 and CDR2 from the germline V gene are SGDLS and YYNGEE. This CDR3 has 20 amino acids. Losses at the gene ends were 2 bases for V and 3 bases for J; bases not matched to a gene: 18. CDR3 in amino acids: CASSVGPGRGHIDDTGELFF. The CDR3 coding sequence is TGTGCCAGCAGCGTTGGACCCGGCAGGGGGCATATCGATGACACCGGGGAGCTGTTTTTT.

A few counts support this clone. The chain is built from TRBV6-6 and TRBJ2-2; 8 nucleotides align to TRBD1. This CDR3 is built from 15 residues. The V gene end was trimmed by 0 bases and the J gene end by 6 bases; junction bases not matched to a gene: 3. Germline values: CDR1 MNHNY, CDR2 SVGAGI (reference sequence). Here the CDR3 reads CASSYSRTGSGELFF. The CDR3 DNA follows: TGTGCCAGCAGTTACTCGAGGACAGGGTCCGGGGAGCTGTTTTTT.

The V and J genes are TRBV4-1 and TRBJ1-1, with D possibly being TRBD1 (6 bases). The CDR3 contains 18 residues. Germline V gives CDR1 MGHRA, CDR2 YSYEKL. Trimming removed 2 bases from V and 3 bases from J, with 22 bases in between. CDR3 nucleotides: TGCGCCAGCAGCCAAAACCCCCTCGGGGGGGGCGCGGACACTGAAGCTTTCTTT. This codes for CASSQNPLGGGADTEAFF.

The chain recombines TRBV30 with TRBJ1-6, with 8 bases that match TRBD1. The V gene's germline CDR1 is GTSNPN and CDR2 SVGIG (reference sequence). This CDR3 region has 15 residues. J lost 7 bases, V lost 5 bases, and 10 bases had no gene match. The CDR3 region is CAWGGQRQGNSPLHF. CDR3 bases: TGTGCCTGGGGGGGACAGCGACAGGGGAATTCACCCCTCCACTTT.

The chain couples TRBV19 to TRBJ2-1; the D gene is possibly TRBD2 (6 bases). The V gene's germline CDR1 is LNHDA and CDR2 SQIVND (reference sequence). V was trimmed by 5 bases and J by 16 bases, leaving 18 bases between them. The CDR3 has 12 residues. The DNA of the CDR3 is TGTGCCAGTAGTTCCGGGACTTATACGCTATTCTTC. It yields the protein CASSSGTYTLFF.

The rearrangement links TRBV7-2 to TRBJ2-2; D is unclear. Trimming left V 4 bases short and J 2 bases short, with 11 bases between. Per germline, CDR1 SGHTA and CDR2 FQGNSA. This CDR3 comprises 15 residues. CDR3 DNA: TGTGCCAGCAGCTCGGCCCGACACAACACCGGGGAGCTGTTTTTT. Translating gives CASSSARHNTGELFF. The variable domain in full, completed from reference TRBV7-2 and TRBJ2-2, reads GAGVSQSPSNKVTEKGKDVELRCDPISGHTALYWYRQSLGQGLEFLIYFQGNSAPDKSGLPSDRFSAERTGGSVSTLTIQRTQQEDSAVYLCASSSARHNTGELFFGEGSRLTVL.

The CDR3 DNA sequence: TGTGCCAGTAGTGCCCCGGGGAGTTTACGGCAGTTCTTC. This translates into CASSAPGSLRQFF. The chain joins TRBV19 to TRBJ2-1, with D perhaps matching TRBD2 (5 bases). V dropped 5 bases and J dropped 12 bases, with 17 bases sitting between them. The CDR3 is made up of 13 amino acids. Germline V gene lookup returns CDR1 LNHDA and CDR2 SQIVND (reference sequence). Filled out from reference TRBV19 and TRBJ2-1, the complete variable domain reads DGGITQSPKYLFRKEGQNVTLSCEQNLNHDAMYWYRQDPGQGLRLIYYSQIVNDFQKGDIAEGYSVSREKKESFPLTVTSAQKNPTAFYLCASSAPGSLRQFFGPGTRLTVL.

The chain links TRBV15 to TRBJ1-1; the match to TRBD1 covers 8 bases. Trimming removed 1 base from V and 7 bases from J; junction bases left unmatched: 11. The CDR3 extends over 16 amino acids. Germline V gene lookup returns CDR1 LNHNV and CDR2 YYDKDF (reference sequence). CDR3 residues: CATSRGGQGATGEAFF. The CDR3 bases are TGTGCCACCAGCAGAGGGGGGCAGGGGGCAACAGGTGAAGCTTTCTTT.

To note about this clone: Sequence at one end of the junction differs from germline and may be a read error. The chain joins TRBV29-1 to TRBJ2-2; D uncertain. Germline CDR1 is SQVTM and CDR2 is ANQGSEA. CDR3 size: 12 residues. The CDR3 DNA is TGCAGCGGTGAACGGGACACCGGGGAGCTGTTTTTT. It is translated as CSGERDTGELFF.